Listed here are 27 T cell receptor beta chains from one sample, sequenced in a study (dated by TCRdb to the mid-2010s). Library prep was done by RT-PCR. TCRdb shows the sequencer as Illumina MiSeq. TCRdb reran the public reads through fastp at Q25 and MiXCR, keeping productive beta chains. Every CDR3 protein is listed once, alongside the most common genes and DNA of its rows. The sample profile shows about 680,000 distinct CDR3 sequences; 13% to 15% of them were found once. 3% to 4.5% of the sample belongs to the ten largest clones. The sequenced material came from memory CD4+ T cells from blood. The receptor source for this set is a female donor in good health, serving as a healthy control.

DNA for the CDR3: TGTGCCAGCAGTGAGACGGGACTAGCGGGAGGGTATGAGCAGTTCTTC. Translated, it gives CASSETGLAGGYEQFF. J is TRBJ2-1 and V is TRBV6-1, with TRBD2 matching 16 bases. Trimming cost V 3 bases and J 8 bases; bases outside gene matches: 4. The germline gives CDR1 MNHNS, CDR2 SASEGT. CDR3 length: 16 residues.

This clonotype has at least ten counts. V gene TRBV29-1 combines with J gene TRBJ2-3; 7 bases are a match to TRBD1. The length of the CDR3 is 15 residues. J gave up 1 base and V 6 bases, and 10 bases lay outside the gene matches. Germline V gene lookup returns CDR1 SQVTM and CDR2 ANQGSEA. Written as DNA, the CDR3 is TGCAGCGTGGCTCGACAGGGTATGGGCACAGATACGCAGTATTTT. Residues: CSVARQGMGTDTQYF.

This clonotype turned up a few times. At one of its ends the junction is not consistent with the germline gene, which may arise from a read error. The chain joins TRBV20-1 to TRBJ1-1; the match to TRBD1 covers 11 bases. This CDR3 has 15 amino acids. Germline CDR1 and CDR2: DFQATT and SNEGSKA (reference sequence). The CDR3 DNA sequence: TGCAGTGCTCGTCGGACAGGGGGCGGGACTGCTGAACCTTTCTTT. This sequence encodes CSARRTGGGTAEPFF.

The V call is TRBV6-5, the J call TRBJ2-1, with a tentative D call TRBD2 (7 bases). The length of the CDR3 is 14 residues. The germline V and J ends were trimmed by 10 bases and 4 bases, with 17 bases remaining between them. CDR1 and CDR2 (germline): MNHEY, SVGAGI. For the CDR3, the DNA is TGTGCCACCCGTGAAGGGGGAGGGTACAATGAGCAGTTCTTC. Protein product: CATREGGGYNEQFF.

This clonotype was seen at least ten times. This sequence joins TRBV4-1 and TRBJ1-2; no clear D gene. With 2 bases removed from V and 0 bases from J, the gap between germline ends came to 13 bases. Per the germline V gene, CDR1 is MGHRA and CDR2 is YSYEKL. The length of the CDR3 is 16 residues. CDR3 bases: TGCGCCAGCAGCCAAAACCTGAAAGGACCTAACTATGGCTACACCTTC. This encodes CASSQNLKGPNYGYTF.

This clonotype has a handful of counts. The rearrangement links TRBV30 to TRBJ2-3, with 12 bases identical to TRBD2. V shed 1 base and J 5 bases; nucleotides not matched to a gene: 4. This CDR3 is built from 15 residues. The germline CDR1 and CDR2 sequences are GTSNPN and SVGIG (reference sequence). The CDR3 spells CAWSGTSGMRDTQYF. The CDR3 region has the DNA TGTGCCTGGAGTGGGACTAGCGGGATGCGAGATACGCAGTATTTT.

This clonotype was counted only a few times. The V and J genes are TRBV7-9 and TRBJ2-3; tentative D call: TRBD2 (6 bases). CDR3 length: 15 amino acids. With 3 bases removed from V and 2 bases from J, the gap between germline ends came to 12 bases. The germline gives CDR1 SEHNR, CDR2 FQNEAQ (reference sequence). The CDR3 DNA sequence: TGTGCCAGCAGCTTTTTTGGCGGGGTCACAGATACGCAGTATTTT. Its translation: CASSFFGGVTDTQYF.

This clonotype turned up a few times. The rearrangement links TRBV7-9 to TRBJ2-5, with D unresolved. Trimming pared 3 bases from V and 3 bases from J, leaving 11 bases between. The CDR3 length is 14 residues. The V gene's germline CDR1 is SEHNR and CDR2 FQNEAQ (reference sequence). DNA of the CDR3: TGTGCCAGCAGCTTCTGGGCCCGAGAAGAGACCCAGTACTTC. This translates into CASSFWAREETQYF.

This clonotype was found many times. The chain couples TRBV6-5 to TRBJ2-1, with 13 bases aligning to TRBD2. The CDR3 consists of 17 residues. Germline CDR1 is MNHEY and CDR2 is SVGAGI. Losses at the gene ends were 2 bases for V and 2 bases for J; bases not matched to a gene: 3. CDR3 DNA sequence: TGTGCCAGCAGTTACGGGACTAGCGGGGCAACCTACAATGAGCAGTTCTTC. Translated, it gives CASSYGTSGATYNEQFF.

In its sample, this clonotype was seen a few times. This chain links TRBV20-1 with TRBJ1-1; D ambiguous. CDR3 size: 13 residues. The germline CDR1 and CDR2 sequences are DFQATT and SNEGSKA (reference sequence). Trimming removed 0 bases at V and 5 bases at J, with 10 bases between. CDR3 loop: CSARDQKETEAFF. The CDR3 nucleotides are TGCAGTGCTAGAGATCAGAAGGAAACTGAAGCTTTCTTT.

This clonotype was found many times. The CDR3 spells CASSPWTATTNYGYTF. The CDR3 DNA is TGTGCCAGCAGCCCTTGGACCGCAACCACCAACTATGGCTACACCTTC. The V gene is TRBV7-9, the J gene TRBJ1-2; D gene ambiguous. Per germline, CDR1 SEHNR and CDR2 FQNEAQ (reference sequence). Trimming took 5 bases from V and 2 from J, leaving 18 bases between them. This CDR3 has 16 residues.

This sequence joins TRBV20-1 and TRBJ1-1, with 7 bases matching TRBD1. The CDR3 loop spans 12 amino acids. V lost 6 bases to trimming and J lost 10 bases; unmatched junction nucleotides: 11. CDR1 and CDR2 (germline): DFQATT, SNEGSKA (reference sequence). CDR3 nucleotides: TGCAGTGCAAGGGACAGACAAAAGGGAGCTTTCTTT. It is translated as CSARDRQKGAFF.

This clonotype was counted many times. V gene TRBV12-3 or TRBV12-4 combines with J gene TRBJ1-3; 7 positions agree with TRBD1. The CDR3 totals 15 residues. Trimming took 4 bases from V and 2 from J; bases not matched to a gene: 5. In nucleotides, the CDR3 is TGTGCCAGCAGTTCCTGGGACAGCGCTGGAAACACCATATATTTT. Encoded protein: CASSSWDSAGNTIYF.

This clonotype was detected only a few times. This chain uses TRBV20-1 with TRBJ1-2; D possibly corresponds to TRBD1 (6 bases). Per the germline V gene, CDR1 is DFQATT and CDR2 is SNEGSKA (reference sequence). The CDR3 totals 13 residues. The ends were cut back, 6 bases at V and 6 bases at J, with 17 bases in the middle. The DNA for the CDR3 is TGCAGTGCCCCCATAGGAGGGGGGGATGGCTACACCTTC. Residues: CSAPIGGGDGYTF.

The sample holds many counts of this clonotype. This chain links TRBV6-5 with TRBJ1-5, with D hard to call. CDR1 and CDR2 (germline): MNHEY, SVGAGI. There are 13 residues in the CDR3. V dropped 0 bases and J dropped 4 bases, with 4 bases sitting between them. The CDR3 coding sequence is TGTGCCAGCAGTTACTCAAGTAATCAGCCCCAGCATTTT. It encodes CASSYSSNQPQHF.

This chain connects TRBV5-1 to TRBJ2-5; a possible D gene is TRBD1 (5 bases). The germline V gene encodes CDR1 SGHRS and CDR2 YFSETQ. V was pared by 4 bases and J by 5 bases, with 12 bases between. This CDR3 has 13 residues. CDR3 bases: TGCGCCAGCAGCAGAGAAGGGGTGGAGACCCAGTACTTC. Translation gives CASSREGVETQYF.

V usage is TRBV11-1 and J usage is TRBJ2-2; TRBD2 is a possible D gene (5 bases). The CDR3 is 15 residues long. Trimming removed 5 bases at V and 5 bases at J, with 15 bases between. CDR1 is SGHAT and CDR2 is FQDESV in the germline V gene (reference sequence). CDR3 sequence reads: CASSLEWTETGELFF. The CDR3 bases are TGTGCCAGCAGCCTGGAGTGGACTGAGACCGGGGAGCTGTTTTTT.

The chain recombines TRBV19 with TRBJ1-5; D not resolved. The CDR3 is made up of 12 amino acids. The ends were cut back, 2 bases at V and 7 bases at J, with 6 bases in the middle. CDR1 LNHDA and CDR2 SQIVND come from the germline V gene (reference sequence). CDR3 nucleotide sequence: TGTGCCAGTAGTATACAGTTCCAGCCCCAGCATTTT. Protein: CASSIQFQPQHF.

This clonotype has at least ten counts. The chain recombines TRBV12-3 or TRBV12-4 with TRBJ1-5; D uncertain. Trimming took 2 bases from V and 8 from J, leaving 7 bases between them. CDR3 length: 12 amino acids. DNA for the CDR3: TGTGCCAGCAGTTTATCAGTGGAGCCCCAGCATTTT. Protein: CASSLSVEPQHF.

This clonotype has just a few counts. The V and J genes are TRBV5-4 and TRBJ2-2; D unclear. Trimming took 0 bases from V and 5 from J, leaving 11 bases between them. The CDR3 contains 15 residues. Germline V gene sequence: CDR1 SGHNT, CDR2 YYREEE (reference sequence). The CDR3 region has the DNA TGTGCCAGCAGCTTGGGGGTGGCGAGAACCGGGGAGCTGTTTTTT. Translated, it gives CASSLGVARTGELFF.

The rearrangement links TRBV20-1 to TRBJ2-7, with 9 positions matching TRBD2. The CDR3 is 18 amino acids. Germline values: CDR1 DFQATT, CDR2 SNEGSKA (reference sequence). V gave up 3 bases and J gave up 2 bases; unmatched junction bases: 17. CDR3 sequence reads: CSARALVAGEEGPYEQYF. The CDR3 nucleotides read TGCAGTGCTAGGGCCTTAGTAGCGGGAGAGGAAGGGCCCTACGAGCAGTACTTC.

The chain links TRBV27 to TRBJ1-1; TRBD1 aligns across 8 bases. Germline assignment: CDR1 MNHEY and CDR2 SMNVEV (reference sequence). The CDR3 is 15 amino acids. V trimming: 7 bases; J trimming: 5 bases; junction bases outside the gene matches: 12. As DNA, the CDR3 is TGTGCCAGCAATAAAAGGGACAGGCGGGAAACTGAAGCTTTCTTT. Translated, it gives CASNKRDRRETEAFF.

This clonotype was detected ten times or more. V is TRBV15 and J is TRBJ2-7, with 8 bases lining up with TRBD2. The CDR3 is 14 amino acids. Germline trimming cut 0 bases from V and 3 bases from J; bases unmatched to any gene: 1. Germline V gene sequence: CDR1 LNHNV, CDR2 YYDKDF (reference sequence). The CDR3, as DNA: TGTGCCACCAGCAGAGATCGGGGGGGCTACGAGCAGTACTTC. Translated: CATSRDRGGYEQYF. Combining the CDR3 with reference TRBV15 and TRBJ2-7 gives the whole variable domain DAMVIQNPRYQVTQFGKPVTLSCSQTLNHNVMYWYQQKSSQAPKLLFHYYDKDFNNEADTPDNFQSRRPNTSFCFLDIRSPGLGDTAMYLCATSRDRGGYEQYFGPGTRLTVT.

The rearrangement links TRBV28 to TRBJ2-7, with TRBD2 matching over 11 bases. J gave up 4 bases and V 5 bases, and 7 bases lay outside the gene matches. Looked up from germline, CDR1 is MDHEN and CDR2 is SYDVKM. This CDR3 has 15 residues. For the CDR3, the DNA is TGTGCCAGCAGTACACCGACTAGCGGGATATACGAGCAGTACTTC. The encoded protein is CASSTPTSGIYEQYF.

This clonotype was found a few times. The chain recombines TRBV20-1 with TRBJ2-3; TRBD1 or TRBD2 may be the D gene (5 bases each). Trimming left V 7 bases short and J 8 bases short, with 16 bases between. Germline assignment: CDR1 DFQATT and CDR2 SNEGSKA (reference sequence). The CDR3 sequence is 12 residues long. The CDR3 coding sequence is TGCAGTGTAAGTCGGGACGAACCTACGCAGTATTTT. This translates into CSVSRDEPTQYF.

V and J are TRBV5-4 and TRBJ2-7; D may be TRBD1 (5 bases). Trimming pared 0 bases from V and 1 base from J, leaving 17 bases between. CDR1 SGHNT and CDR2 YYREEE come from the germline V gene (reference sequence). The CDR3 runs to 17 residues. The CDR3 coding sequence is TGTGCCAGCAGCTTGGCTCTTAAGGGGCTGACGTCCTACGAGCAGTACTTC. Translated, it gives CASSLALKGLTSYEQYF.

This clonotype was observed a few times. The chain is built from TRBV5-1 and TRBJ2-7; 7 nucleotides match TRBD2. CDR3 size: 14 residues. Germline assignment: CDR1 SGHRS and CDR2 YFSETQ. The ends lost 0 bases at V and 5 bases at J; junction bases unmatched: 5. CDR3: CASSLGGSFDEQYF. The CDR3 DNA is TGCGCCAGCAGCTTGGGCGGGAGTTTCGACGAGCAGTACTTC.